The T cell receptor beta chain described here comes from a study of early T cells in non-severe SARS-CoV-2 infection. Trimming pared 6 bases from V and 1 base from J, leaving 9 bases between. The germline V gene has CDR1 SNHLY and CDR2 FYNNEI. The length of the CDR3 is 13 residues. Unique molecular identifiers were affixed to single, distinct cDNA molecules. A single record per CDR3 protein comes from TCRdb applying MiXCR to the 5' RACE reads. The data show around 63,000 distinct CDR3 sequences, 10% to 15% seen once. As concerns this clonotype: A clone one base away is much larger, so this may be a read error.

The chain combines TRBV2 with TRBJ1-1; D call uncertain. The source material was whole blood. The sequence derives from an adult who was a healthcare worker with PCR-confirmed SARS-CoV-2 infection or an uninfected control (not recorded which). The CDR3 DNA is TGTGCCAGCAGCGCAGAGCAGAACACTGAAGCTTTCTTT. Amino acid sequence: CASSAEQNTEAFF.